These 21 T cell receptor beta chains share one sample of origin, sequenced in a study of blood T cell repertoires in COVID-19. The repertoire was sequenced with immunoSEQ multiplex PCR; TCRdb's copy has only in-frame clones and lacks some. The profile shows 250,000 or so clones, around nine tenths of them singletons. The sample was peripheral blood. The receptor set was obtained from a man older than 75 with acute or convalescent COVID-19.

J is TRBJ1-1 and V is TRBV7-2; D gene ambiguous. CDR1 is SGHTA and CDR2 is FQGNSA in the germline V gene. This CDR3 region has 14 residues. V lost 3 bases and J lost 1, with 9 bases in between. Written as DNA, the CDR3 is TGTGCCAGCAGCTTGGCGGGCGGGAACACTGAAGCTTTCTTT. It translates to CASSLAGGNTEAFF.

The rearrangement joins TRBV19 to TRBJ2-3, with 10 bases that match TRBD2. The CDR3 loop spans 18 amino acids. Germline V lookup: CDR1 LNHDA, CDR2 SQIVND (reference sequence). Trimming took 4 bases from V and 0 from J; bases not matched to a gene: 10. In DNA form, the CDR3 reads TGTGCCAGTAGTACCCCACCGGGACTAGCGACCAGCACAGATACGCAGTATTTT. It encodes CASSTPPGLATSTDTQYF.

This clone was found once. CDR3 sequence reads: CASPGGATEAFF. The CDR3 coding sequence is TGTGCCAGTCCGGGGGGCGCCACTGAAGCTTTCTTT. This chain uses TRBV19 with TRBJ1-1; a weak D match, TRBD1 (6 bases). Per the germline V gene, CDR1 is LNHDA and CDR2 is SQIVND (reference sequence). V was shortened by 8 bases and J by 4 bases, with 11 bases between the two germline ends. This CDR3 spans 12 amino acids. The full variable domain, rest sourced from reference TRBV19 and TRBJ1-1, is DGGITQSPKYLFRKEGQNVTLSCEQNLNHDAMYWYRQDPGQGLRLIYYSQIVNDFQKGDIAEGYSVSREKKESFPLTVTSAQKNPTAFYLCASPGGATEAFFGQGTRLTVV.

V gene TRBV27 combines with J gene TRBJ2-2, with 11 bases aligning to TRBD2. In germline, CDR1 is MNHEY, CDR2 SMNVEV (reference sequence). Trimming removed 7 bases from V and 3 bases from J; junction bases left unmatched: 13. This CDR3 is built from 18 residues. CDR3 nucleotide sequence: TGTGCCAGCATTCGATCGACTAGCGGGATCGTGGACACCGGGGAGCTGTTTTTT. Translation: CASIRSTSGIVDTGELFF.

The gene calls are TRBV28 and TRBJ2-7; 9 nucleotides line up with TRBD1. The V segment lost 5 bases and the J segment 9 bases; nucleotides outside the gene matches: 8. This CDR3 has 13 amino acids. Germline CDR1 is MDHEN and CDR2 is SYDVKM. The CDR3 here is CASSTGGPGRQYF. Here the CDR3 DNA reads TGTGCCAGCAGTACAGGGGGCCCGGGGAGGCAGTACTTC.

The chain carries TRBV6-5 and TRBJ1-2; 11 bases are shared with TRBD1. Germline V gives CDR1 MNHEY, CDR2 SVGAGI. The CDR3 is made up of 15 amino acids. Trimming at V came to 2 bases and at J to 8 bases, leaving 7 bases not matched to a gene. The CDR3 nucleotides read TGTGCCAGCAGTTACCGGACAGGGGGCATTAGAGGCTACACCTTC. Protein product: CASSYRTGGIRGYTF.

For this clone: The same CDR3 can be traced to other DNA sequences in this sample. The rearrangement links TRBV5-1 to TRBJ1-1; no reliable D call. This CDR3 is built from 15 residues. V was trimmed by 4 bases and J by 1 base, leaving 14 bases between them. Looked up from germline, CDR1 is SGHRS and CDR2 is YFSETQ. The CDR3 DNA reads as TGCGCCAGCAGCCCGCGGGAGGGAGGGAACACTGAAGCTTTCTTT. This encodes CASSPREGGNTEAFF.

The chain employs TRBV4-2 and TRBJ1-1; TRBD1 might be the D (5 bases). The germline CDR1 and CDR2 sequences are LGHNA and YNFKEQ. The length of the CDR3 is 17 residues. Trimming removed 0 bases at V and 4 bases at J, with 18 bases between. The CDR3 reads CASSQDEPLTVPTEAFF. The DNA for the CDR3 is TGTGCCAGCAGCCAAGATGAGCCTTTGACAGTTCCCACTGAAGCTTTCTTT.

The rearrangement uses TRBV2 and TRBJ1-1; perhaps TRBD1 as D (5 bases). The CDR3 has 13 amino acids. In germline, CDR1 is SNHLY, CDR2 FYNNEI. The ends were cut back, 10 bases at V and 0 bases at J, with 12 bases in the middle. The CDR3 DNA reads as TGTGCCACCAGGGCAGACTTGAACACTGAAGCTTTCTTT. Its protein product is CATRADLNTEAFF.

The chain links TRBV4-1 to TRBJ1-6; perhaps TRBD1 as D (6 bases). The CDR3 totals 17 residues. Germline V CDR1 and CDR2: MGHRA, YSYEKL. V lost 4 bases and J 6 bases, leaving 19 bases between the germline ends. The CDR3 DNA follows: TGCGCCAGCAGCCCACGGTCGGGGGGGGCCACTAATTCACCCCTCCACTTT. Encoded protein: CASSPRSGGATNSPLHF.

This chain uses TRBV7-3 with TRBJ2-6, with D unclear. CDR3 size: 14 residues. Trimming removed 4 bases from V and 6 bases from J, with 10 bases in between. Per the germline V gene, CDR1 is SGHTA and CDR2 is FQGTGA. The CDR3 DNA reads as TGTGCCAGCAGCTCTCCCCGCGAGGCCAACGTCCTGACTTTC. Its protein is CASSSPREANVLTF.

The chain links TRBV11-1 to TRBJ1-2; D call uncertain. V was pared by 5 bases and J by 4 bases, with 14 bases between. The CDR3 consists of 14 residues. Germline V gene data show CDR1 as SGHAT and CDR2 as FQDESV (reference sequence). DNA of the CDR3: TGTGCCAGCAGCCGTGACCCCAGGATCTATGGCTACACCTTC. Translating gives CASSRDPRIYGYTF.

The gene calls are TRBV5-1 and TRBJ2-1; 10 bases are shared with TRBD2. This CDR3 region has 19 residues. Trimming at V came to 0 bases and at J to 7 bases, leaving 16 bases not matched to a gene. CDR1 and CDR2 (germline): SGHRS, YFSETQ. CDR3 sequence reads: CASSLVGQGALAGANEQFF. CDR3 DNA: TGCGCCAGCAGCTTGGTTGGCCAGGGGGCCCTAGCGGGAGCGAATGAGCAGTTCTTC. Full variable domain (missing parts from reference TRBV5-1 and TRBJ2-1): KAGVTQTPRYLIKTRGQQVTLSCSPISGHRSVSWYQQTPGQGLQFLFEYFSETQRNKGNFPGRFSGRQFSNSRSEMNVSTLELGDSALYLCASSLVGQGALAGANEQFFGPGTRLTVL.

This sequence joins TRBV29-1 and TRBJ2-3; 10 positions match TRBD1. With 5 bases clipped from V and 7 bases from J, the junction kept 12 bases outside the gene matches. This CDR3 is 15 amino acids long. CDR1 SQVTM and CDR2 ANQGSEA come from the germline V gene. The CDR3 reads CSVFETGGVGNTQYF. The CDR3 coding sequence is TGCAGCGTTTTCGAGACAGGGGGCGTAGGGAATACGCAGTATTTT.

The rearrangement joins TRBV6-5 to TRBJ1-1; 9 bases are shared with TRBD1. With 6 bases clipped from V and 7 bases from J, the junction kept 3 bases outside the gene matches. Germline V gives CDR1 MNHEY, CDR2 SVGAGI. The CDR3 extends over 12 amino acids. The CDR3 protein is CASRGQGFEAFF. Written as DNA, the CDR3 is TGTGCCAGCAGGGGACAGGGCTTTGAAGCTTTCTTT.

CDR3 loop: CASSQDRGRATGELFF. CDR3 DNA: TGTGCCAGCAGCCAGGACAGGGGGCGAGCCACCGGGGAGCTGTTTTTT. The chain couples TRBV4-2 to TRBJ2-2; 11 nucleotides line up with TRBD1. V trimming: 3 bases; J trimming: 4 bases; junction bases outside the gene matches: 4. The germline V gene encodes CDR1 LGHNA and CDR2 YNFKEQ. The CDR3 sequence is 16 residues long.

The table lists this clone with a few counts. This chain connects TRBV7-9 to TRBJ2-5; 12 bases map to TRBD1. CDR1 is SEHNR, CDR2 FQNEAQ, per germline (reference sequence). V trimming: 5 bases; J trimming: 2 bases; junction bases outside the gene matches: 15. The CDR3 sequence is 19 residues long. The CDR3 region has the DNA TGTGCCAGCAGCCTCCCCGGGACAGGGGGCGGTCGGAGTCAAGAGACCCAGTACTTC. It specifies CASSLPGTGGGRSQETQYF. Together with reference TRBV7-9 and TRBJ2-5, the CDR3 gives the full variable domain: DTGVSQNPRHKITKRGQNVTFRCDPISEHNRLYWYRQTLGQGPEFLTYFQNEAQLEKSRLLSDRFSAERPKGSFSTLEIQRTEQGDSAMYLCASSLPGTGGGRSQETQYFGPGTRLLVL.

The V gene is TRBV7-8, the J gene TRBJ1-1, with 9 bases matching TRBD1. Germline CDR1 reads SGHVS; CDR2 reads FQNEAQ. The CDR3 is 15 residues long. V lost 5 bases and J lost 0; bases outside the gene matches: 4. The CDR3 loop reads CASSERDRVNTEAFF. The DNA for the CDR3 is TGTGCCAGCAGCGAACGGGACAGGGTGAACACTGAAGCTTTCTTT.

The rearrangement uses TRBV3-1 (or the pseudogene TRBV3-2) and TRBJ1-6; 7 bases match TRBD1. The length of the CDR3 is 17 residues. V gave up 4 bases and J gave up 0 bases; unmatched junction bases: 6. From germline, CDR1 is LGHDT and CDR2 YNNKEL (reference sequence). CDR3 DNA sequence: TGTGCCAGCAGCCTGGACAGGATTTACTCCTATAATTCACCCCTCCACTTT. Protein: CASSLDRIYSYNSPLHF.

The genes are TRBV6-6 and TRBJ2-3, with a weak D call TRBD2 (6 bases). The length of the CDR3 is 13 residues. Germline CDR1 is MNHNY and CDR2 is SVGAGI (reference sequence). Trimming shortened V by 7 bases and J by 8 bases, and 16 bases separated the two germline ends. The CDR3 region has the DNA TGTGCCAGCACTGGCAGGCTGGGAGGTACGCAGTATTTT. This sequence encodes CASTGRLGGTQYF.

This clone was seen more than once but under ten times. The chain carries TRBV4-2 and TRBJ2-2, with D possibly being TRBD2 (6 bases). This CDR3 spans 18 amino acids. Germline loops: CDR1 LGHNA, CDR2 YNFKEQ. Trimming removed 1 base from V and 1 base from J, with 16 bases in between. The CDR3 spells CASSQVFRDSMNTGELFF. CDR3 DNA sequence: TGTGCCAGCAGCCAAGTGTTCCGGGACTCGATGAACACCGGGGAGCTGTTTTTT.